Following are 10 T cell receptor beta chains from one sample sequenced in a study of neoadjuvant anti-PD-1 for oral cavity cancer. Produced via immunoSEQ multiplex PCR; TCRdb's table is partial and in-frame only. The sample holds about 81,000 clones; about 80% are singletons and the top ten take approximately 3.4%. The sequencing here drew on PBMCs, taken before nivolumab (anti-PD-1) treatment. Receptors were obtained from a person between 40 and 85 years old with oral cavity squamous cell carcinoma.

The rearrangement joins TRBV5-4 to TRBJ2-1, with 16 bases identical to TRBD2. Germline trimming cut 5 bases from V and 9 bases from J; bases unmatched to any gene: 8. This CDR3 contains 16 residues. Germline V gene lookup returns CDR1 SGHNT and CDR2 YYREEE (reference sequence). The CDR3 is CASSAGGLAGGAEQFF. The CDR3 bases are TGTGCCAGCAGTGCTGGGGGACTAGCGGGAGGGGCTGAGCAGTTCTTC.

The J gene is TRBJ2-1, the V gene TRBV5-1; possibly TRBD1 or TRBD2 for D (5 bases each). This CDR3 spans 14 amino acids. V was pared by 4 bases and J by 2 bases, with 10 bases between. Germline loops: CDR1 SGHRS, CDR2 YFSETQ. CDR3 bases: TGCGCCAGCAGCCGGGGCTCGGCCTACAATGAGCAGTTCTTC. Protein sequence: CASSRGSAYNEQFF.

The V and J genes are TRBV27 and TRBJ1-1, with D possibly being TRBD1 (6 bases). CDR1 MNHEY and CDR2 SMNVEV come from the germline V gene (reference sequence). V lost 0 bases and J 7 bases, leaving 15 bases between the germline ends. This CDR3 has 15 amino acids. The CDR3 here is CASSLSSGAWDEAFF. The CDR3, as DNA: TGTGCCAGCAGTTTATCTTCAGGGGCGTGGGATGAAGCTTTCTTT.

In this sample, this clone turned up once. The chain links TRBV19 to TRBJ2-7, with 7 nucleotides matching TRBD2. Germline-derived CDR1 and CDR2 are LNHDA and SQIVND (reference sequence). The V segment lost 4 bases and the J segment 4 bases; nucleotides outside the gene matches: 16. The CDR3 runs 17 residues. The CDR3 here is CASSTTSLASSGYEQYF. The CDR3 DNA follows: TGTGCCAGTAGTACCACTTCCTTGGCGTCTAGCGGATACGAGCAGTACTTC.

The chain employs TRBV6-6 and TRBJ2-3; D not certain. Germline CDR1 is MNHNY and CDR2 is SVGAGI (reference sequence). Trimming cost V 2 bases and J 6 bases, with 3 bases left between them. The CDR3 spans 11 residues. CDR3 loop: CASSYADTQYF. The CDR3 DNA reads as TGTGCCAGCAGTTACGCGGATACGCAGTATTTT.

CDR3 nucleotides: TGCGCCAGCAGGAGTAGGGTAGGAGACGGGGAGCTGTTTTTT. Its translation is CASRSRVGDGELFF. V is TRBV5-1 and J is TRBJ2-2, with D unclear. V lost 5 bases and J lost 7, with 15 bases in between. The germline V gene has CDR1 SGHRS and CDR2 YFSETQ. This CDR3 is 14 amino acids long.

The chain joins TRBV11-2 to TRBJ2-3, with TRBD1 as a possible D gene (5 bases). Trimming pared 0 bases from V and 2 bases from J, leaving 12 bases between. Germline lookup yields CDR1 SGHAT and CDR2 FQNNGV. This CDR3 has 16 amino acids. CDR3 in DNA: TGTGCCAGCAGCTTAGAGGTCAGGGTTACCACAGATACGCAGTATTTT. Its protein is CASSLEVRVTTDTQYF.

The chain recombines TRBV15 with TRBJ2-3; possibly TRBD2 for D (6 bases). This CDR3 is 14 amino acids long. CDR1 is LNHNV, CDR2 YYDKDF, per germline (reference sequence). V dropped 5 bases and J dropped 11 bases, with 20 bases sitting between them. This CDR3 is CATSHRRAGLGQYF. The CDR3, as DNA: TGTGCCACCAGCCATCGACGTGCGGGGTTAGGGCAGTATTTT.

This clone came up once. The chain employs TRBV19 and TRBJ2-7; D perhaps matches TRBD2 (5 bases). This CDR3 spans 13 amino acids. V shed 5 bases and J shed 4 bases, with 12 bases lying between them. The germline V gene has CDR1 LNHDA and CDR2 SQIVND (reference sequence). Here the CDR3 reads CASSGRTDYEQYF. For the CDR3, the DNA is TGTGCCAGTAGTGGCAGGACTGATTACGAGCAGTACTTC.

The V call is TRBV2, the J call TRBJ2-3; D not certain. In germline, CDR1 is SNHLY, CDR2 FYNNEI. The V and J ends lost 4 bases and 9 bases respectively, with 14 bases between them. The CDR3 is 13 amino acids. CDR3 bases: TGTGCCAGCAGTGGTCCCGATCGTGAGACGCAGTATTTT. Its translation: CASSGPDRETQYF.